The clone carrying this TCR beta chain was detected only once. Method: immunoSEQ multiplex PCR; TCRdb's copy keeps in-frame clones and lacks some. Here the sample spans about 98,000 clones, approximately 94% being singletons. Germline V gives CDR1 MNHEY, CDR2 SVGAGI. The CDR3 covers 16 residues. The V gene end was trimmed by 8 bases and the J gene end by 2 bases; junction bases not matched to a gene: 15. These data are taken from a study of technical replicates of blood from a handful of donors. The sequencing input was T cells isolated from PBMCs. The source of this sequence is a human donor in good health. This chain links TRBV6-5 with TRBJ2-7; 7 bases line up with TRBD2. This chain's CDR3 is CASGWGVAGPTYEQYF. The CDR3 nucleotides are TGTGCCAGCGGTTGGGGGGTAGCGGGCCCTACCTACGAGCAGTACTTC.